One T cell receptor beta chain is described in this entry. The antigen is undetermined. Germline assignment: CDR1 GTSNPN and CDR2 SVGIG (reference sequence). The J segment lost 4 bases and the V segment lost 3 bases, leaving 11 bases of the junction unmatched. The CDR3 spans 17 residues. The data were taken from a study of cytomegalovirus exposure and HLA in healthy donors. The PCR ran on 60 Vbeta and 13 Jbeta primers. Clones were sequenced by immunoSEQ multiplex PCR, and TCRdb holds only the in-frame ones, with some missing. Of under 150,000 clones detected, around four fifths appear once; the ten largest clones hold over 2%. General study points: Some V segments (TRBV6-2 and TRBV6-3 among them) were excluded as indistinguishable. Highest at DRB1 and lowest at HLA-C, TCR association rates differed among HLA loci in a later analysis. Follow-up analysis later connected one missense variant in DCLRE1C with trimming of TCR beta V- and J-genes. Altogether, some 170 TCR beta chains were recorded as cytomegalovirus-associated.

This chain connects TRBV30 to TRBJ2-2; 10 bases line up with TRBD2. The sequence came from a boy aged 2 to 10 in good health and CMV-seronegative. The sequencing input was PBMCs. In DNA form, the CDR3 reads TGTGCCTGGAGCGGACTAGCGGAAACCCTCGGCACCGGGGAGCTGTTTTTT. This encodes CAWSGLAETLGTGELFF.